These 7 T cell receptor beta chains came from one sample sequenced in a study of control samples from healthy donors and cancer patients. Sequencing used immunoSEQ multiplex PCR; TCRdb keeps in-frame clones, though not all of them. Of about 12,000 clones in the sample, 85% to 90% were seen once. The sample was formalin-fixed, paraffin-embedded tissue. These receptors were obtained from a male donor with melanoma.

The chain couples TRBV7-3 to TRBJ2-2; D is ambiguous. V was trimmed by 3 bases and J by 2 bases, leaving 4 bases between them. In germline, CDR1 is SGHTA, CDR2 FQGTGA. This CDR3 region has 13 residues. CDR3 DNA: TGTGCCAGCAGCTTTCGAAACACCGGGGAGCTGTTTTTT. Its translation: CASSFRNTGELFF.

This rearrangement joins TRBV4-3 to TRBJ2-3, with TRBD2 matching over 10 bases. The V gene end was trimmed by 1 base and the J gene end by 6 bases; junction bases not matched to a gene: 4. The CDR3 consists of 15 residues. Germline assignment: CDR1 LGHNA and CDR2 YSLEER. CDR3 bases: TGCGCCAGCAGCCAAGGGCTAGCGGGAGCTGATACGCAGTATTTT. Translating it yields CASSQGLAGADTQYF.

A remark on this clone: In the same sample, other DNA sequences code for this CDR3. The V gene is TRBV7-2, the J gene TRBJ1-1; no clear D gene. Germline lookup yields CDR1 SGHTA and CDR2 FQGNSA. Trimming took off 6 bases at V and 11 bases at J, with 19 bases between the two ends. This CDR3 contains 13 residues. The CDR3 DNA sequence: TGTGCCAGCAGTTTAATGTCGGCTTTAGAGGCTTTCTTT. Translated, it gives CASSLMSALEAFF.

The V gene is TRBV18, the J gene TRBJ2-1, with 11 bases matching TRBD2. There are 17 residues in the CDR3. Germline CDR1 KGHSH, CDR2 LQKENI. The J segment lost 4 bases and the V segment lost 3 bases, leaving 8 bases of the junction unmatched. The CDR3 region is CASSPPQRTSGYNEQFF. CDR3 DNA: TGTGCCAGCTCACCGCCCCAGAGGACTAGCGGGTACAATGAGCAGTTCTTC.

As regards this clone: The same CDR3 arises from other DNA sequences in this sample as well. The genes are TRBV28 and TRBJ2-3; no clear D. Trimming took off 2 bases at V and 2 bases at J, with 11 bases between the two ends. The germline V gene has CDR1 MDHEN and CDR2 SYDVKM. The CDR3 length is 15 residues. The CDR3 DNA reads as TGTGCCAGCAGTTTAGATTGGCGGAACACAGATACGCAGTATTTT. This gives the protein CASSLDWRNTDTQYF.

This clone has just one count. CDR3 nucleotide sequence: TGTGCCAGCAGCCAAGAAACCTCTGGGACAGAAGCTTTCTTT. Translation gives CASSQETSGTEAFF. V is TRBV4-2 and J is TRBJ1-1; perhaps TRBD1 as D (6 bases). Germline CDR1 LGHNA, CDR2 YNFKEQ. V was cut by 0 bases and J by 8 bases, with 13 bases left in between. The CDR3 sequence is 14 residues long.

The J gene is TRBJ2-2, the V gene TRBV4-2; TRBD1 aligns across 7 bases. V was clipped by 4 bases and J by 5 bases; unmatched bases: 13. Looked up from germline, CDR1 is LGHNA and CDR2 is YNFKEQ. The CDR3 is 17 amino acids. In DNA form, the CDR3 reads TGTGCCAGCAGCCGAGGGGACAGTAGTATCCGGACCGGGGAGCTGTTTTTT. Protein sequence: CASSRGDSSIRTGELFF.